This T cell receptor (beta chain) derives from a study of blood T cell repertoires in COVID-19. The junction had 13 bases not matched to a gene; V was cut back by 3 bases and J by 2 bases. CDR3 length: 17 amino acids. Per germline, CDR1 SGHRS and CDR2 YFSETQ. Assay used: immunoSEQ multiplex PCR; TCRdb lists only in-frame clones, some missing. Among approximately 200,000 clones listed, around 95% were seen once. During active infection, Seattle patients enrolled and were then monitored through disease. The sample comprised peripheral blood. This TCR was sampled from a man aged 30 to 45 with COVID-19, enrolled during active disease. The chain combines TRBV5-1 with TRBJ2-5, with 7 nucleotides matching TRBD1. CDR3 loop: CASSYLSPTGWQETQYF. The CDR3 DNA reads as TGCGCCAGCAGCTACCTAAGTCCGACAGGGTGGCAAGAGACCCAGTACTTC. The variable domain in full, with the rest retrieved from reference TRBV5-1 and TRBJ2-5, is KAGVTQTPRYLIKTRGQQVTLSCSPISGHRSVSWYQQTPGQGLQFLFEYFSETQRNKGNFPGRFSGRQFSNSRSEMNVSTLELGDSALYLCASSYLSPTGWQETQYFGPGTRLLVL.